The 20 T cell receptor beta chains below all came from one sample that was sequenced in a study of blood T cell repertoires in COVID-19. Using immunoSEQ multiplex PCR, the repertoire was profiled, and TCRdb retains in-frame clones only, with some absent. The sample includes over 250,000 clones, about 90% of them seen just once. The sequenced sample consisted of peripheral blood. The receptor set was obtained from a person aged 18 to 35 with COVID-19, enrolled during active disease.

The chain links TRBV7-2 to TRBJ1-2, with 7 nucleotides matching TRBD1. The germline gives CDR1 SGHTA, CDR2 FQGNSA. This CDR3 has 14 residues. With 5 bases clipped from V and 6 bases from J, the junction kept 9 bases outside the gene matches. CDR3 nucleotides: TGTGCCAGCAGCGTTCGACAGGGTCTCGATGGCTACACCTTC. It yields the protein CASSVRQGLDGYTF. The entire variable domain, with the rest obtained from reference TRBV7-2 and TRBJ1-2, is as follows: GAGVSQSPSNKVTEKGKDVELRCDPISGHTALYWYRQSLGQGLEFLIYFQGNSAPDKSGLPSDRFSAERTGGSVSTLTIQRTQQEDSAVYLCASSVRQGLDGYTFGSGTRLTVV.

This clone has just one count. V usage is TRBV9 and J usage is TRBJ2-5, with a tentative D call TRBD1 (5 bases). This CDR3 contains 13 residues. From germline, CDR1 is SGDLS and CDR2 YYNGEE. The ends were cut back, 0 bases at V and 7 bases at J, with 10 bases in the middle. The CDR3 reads CASSVGQSGTQYF. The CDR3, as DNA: TGTGCCAGCAGCGTAGGACAGTCCGGGACCCAGTACTTC.

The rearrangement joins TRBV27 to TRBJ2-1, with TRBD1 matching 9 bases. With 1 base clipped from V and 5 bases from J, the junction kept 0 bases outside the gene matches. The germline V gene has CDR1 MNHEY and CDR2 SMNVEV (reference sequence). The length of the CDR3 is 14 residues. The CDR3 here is CASSLWTGDNEQFF. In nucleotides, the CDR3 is TGTGCCAGCAGTTTATGGACAGGGGACAATGAGCAGTTCTTC.

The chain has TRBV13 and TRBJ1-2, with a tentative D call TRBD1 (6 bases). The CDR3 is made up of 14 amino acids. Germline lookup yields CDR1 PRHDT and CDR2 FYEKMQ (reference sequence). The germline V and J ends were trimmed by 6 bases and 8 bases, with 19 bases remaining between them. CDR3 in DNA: TGTGCCAGCAGGTTACTACAGGGTTTGGGAGGCTACACCTTC. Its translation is CASRLLQGLGGYTF.

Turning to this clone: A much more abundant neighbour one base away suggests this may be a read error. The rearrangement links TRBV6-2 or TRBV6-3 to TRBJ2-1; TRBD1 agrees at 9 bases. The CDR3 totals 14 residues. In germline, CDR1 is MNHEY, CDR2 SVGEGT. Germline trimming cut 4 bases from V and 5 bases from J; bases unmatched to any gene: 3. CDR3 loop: CASSWGQGNNEQFF. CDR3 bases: TGTGCCAGCAGTTGGGGACAGGGTAACAATGAGCAGTTCTTC.

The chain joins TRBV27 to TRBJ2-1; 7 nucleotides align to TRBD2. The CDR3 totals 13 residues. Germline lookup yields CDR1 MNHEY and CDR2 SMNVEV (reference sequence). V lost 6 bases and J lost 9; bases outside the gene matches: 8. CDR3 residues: CASSSRLAREQFF. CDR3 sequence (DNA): TGTGCCAGCAGCAGTAGACTAGCTCGTGAGCAGTTCTTC.

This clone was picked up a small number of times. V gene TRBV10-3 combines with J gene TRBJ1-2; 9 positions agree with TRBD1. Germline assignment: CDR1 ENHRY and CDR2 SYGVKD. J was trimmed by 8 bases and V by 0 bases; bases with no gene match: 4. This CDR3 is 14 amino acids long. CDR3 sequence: CAISESRTGEGYTF. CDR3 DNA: TGTGCCATCAGTGAGTCGAGGACAGGGGAAGGCTACACCTTC.

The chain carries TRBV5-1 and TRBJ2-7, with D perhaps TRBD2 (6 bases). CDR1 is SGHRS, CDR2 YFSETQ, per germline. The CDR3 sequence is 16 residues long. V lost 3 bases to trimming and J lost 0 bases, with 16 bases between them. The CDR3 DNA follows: TGCGCCAGCAGCTCACCACAGGTGGAGGGCTCCTACGAGCAGTACTTC. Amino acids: CASSSPQVEGSYEQYF.

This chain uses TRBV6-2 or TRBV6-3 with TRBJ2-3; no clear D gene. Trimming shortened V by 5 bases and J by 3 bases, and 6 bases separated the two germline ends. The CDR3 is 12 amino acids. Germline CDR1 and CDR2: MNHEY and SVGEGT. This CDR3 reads CASSTQTDTQYF. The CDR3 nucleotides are TGTGCCAGCAGTACCCAGACAGATACGCAGTATTTT.

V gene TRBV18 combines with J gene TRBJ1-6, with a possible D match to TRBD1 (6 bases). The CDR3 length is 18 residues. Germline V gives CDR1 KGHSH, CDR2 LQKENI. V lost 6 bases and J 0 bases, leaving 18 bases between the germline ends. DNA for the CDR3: TGTGCCAGCTCCCTCGAACAGGGCGGGAGCTCCTATAATTCACCCCTCCACTTT. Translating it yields CASSLEQGGSSYNSPLHF.

The chain's CDR3 is CASSQLTSGIKKFF. As DNA, the CDR3 is TGTGCCAGCAGCCAATTGACTAGCGGGATCAAGAAGTTCTTC. The gene calls are TRBV11-2 and TRBJ2-1; 11 bases are shared with TRBD2. This CDR3 spans 14 amino acids. V trimming: 5 bases; J trimming: 14 bases; junction bases outside the gene matches: 11. CDR1 is SGHAT, CDR2 FQNNGV, per germline.

This chain's CDR3 is CASSIVWTADNQPQHF. In nucleotides, the CDR3 is TGTGCCAGTAGTATAGTTTGGACAGCAGACAATCAGCCCCAGCATTTT. V usage is TRBV19 and J usage is TRBJ1-5; tentative D call: TRBD1 (6 bases). V dropped 1 base and J dropped 3 bases, with 13 bases sitting between them. This CDR3 has 16 residues. Germline V CDR1 and CDR2: LNHDA, SQIVND (reference sequence).

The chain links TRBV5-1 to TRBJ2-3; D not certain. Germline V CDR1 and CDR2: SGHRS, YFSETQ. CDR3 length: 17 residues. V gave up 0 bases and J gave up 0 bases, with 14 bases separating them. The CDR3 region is CASSLDPASASTDTQYF. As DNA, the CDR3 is TGCGCCAGCAGCTTGGATCCCGCGAGTGCTAGCACAGATACGCAGTATTTT.

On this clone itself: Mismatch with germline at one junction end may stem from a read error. As DNA, the CDR3 is TGTGCCACCAGTCTAGAACGACAGGGAGAAGTAGACACCATATATTTT. As protein: CATSLERQGEVDTIYF. The genes are TRBV2 and TRBJ1-3; 7 bases agree with TRBD1. Germline-derived CDR1 and CDR2 are SNHLY and FYNNEI. CDR3 length: 16 amino acids.

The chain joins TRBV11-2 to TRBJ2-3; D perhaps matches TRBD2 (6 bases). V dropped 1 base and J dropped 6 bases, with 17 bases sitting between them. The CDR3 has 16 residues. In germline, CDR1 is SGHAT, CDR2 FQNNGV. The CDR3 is CASSLVGSGPTDTQYF. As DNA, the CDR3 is TGTGCCAGCAGCTTAGTAGGTAGCGGCCCTACCGATACGCAGTATTTT.

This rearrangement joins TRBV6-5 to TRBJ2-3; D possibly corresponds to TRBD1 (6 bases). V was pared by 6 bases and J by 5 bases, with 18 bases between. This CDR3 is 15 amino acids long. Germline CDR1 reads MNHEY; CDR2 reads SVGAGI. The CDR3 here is CASSRRDTMRDTQYF. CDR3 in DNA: TGTGCCAGCAGCCGACGGGACACCATGCGAGATACGCAGTATTTT.

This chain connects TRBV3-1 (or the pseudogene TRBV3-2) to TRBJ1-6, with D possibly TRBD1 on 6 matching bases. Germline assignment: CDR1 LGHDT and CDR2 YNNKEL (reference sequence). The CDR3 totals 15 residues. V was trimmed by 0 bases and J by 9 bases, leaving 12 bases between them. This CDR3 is CASSQDPQGSSPLHF. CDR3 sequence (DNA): TGTGCCAGCAGCCAAGATCCACAGGGTAGTTCACCCCTCCACTTT.

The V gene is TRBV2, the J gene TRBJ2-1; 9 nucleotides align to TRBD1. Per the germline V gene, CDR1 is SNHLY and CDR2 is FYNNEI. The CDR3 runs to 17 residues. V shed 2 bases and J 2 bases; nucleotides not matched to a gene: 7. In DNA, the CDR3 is TGTGCCAGCAGTGAATATGGGACAGGGTTCGCCTACAATGAGCAGTTCTTC. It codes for CASSEYGTGFAYNEQFF.

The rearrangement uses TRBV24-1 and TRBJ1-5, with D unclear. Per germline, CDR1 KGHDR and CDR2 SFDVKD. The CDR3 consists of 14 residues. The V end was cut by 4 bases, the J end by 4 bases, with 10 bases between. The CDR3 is CATSERQFNQPQHF. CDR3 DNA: TGTGCCACCAGTGAGCGGCAGTTTAATCAGCCCCAGCATTTT.

CDR3 sequence (DNA): TGTGCCAGCAGCCAGACGAGCGGGATGGGCTCCTACGAGCAGTACTTC. It encodes CASSQTSGMGSYEQYF. This chain uses TRBV14 with TRBJ2-7; 7 bases are shared with TRBD2. Germline CDR1 reads SGHDN; CDR2 reads FVKESK. The CDR3 is 16 amino acids. J lost 0 bases, V lost 3 bases, and 8 bases had no gene match.